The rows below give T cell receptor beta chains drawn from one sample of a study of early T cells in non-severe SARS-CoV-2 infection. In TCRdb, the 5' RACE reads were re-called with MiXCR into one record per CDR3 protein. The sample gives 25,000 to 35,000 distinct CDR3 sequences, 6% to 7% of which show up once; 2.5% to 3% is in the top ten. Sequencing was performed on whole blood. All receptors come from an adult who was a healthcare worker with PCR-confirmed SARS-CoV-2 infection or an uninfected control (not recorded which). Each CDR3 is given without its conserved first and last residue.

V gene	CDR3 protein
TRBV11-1	ASSFEGGLGEQY
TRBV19	ASSTGTGGDEQF
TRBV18	ASSPRPGAGEETQY
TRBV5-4	ASSLVREGAETQY
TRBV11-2	ASSLSRQGVTEAF
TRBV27	ASKTGVGELF
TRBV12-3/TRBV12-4	ASSLGGNYGYT
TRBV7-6	ASSRLIETQY
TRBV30	AWSVASAGKGYGYT
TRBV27	ASSLLGSGSGETQY
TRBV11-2	ASSPGAGYFSLNNEQF
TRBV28	ASSLGSYEQY
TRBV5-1	ASSSHRANTEAF
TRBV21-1	ASSKAGDVRGYT
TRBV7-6	ASSLAPNQPQH
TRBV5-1	ASSSGLAGNTGELF
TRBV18	ASSPPAGSGETQY
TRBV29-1	SAVRSDSGEQY
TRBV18	ASSPETGTAYGYT
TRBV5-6	ASSLGGGAFGYT
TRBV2	ASSVLGIEAF
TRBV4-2	ASSQVSFLGLANQETQY
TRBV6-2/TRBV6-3	ASSFPRAEAF
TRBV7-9	ASSLASFRGRSGLTGELF
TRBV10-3	AISESPSGSIGAGELF
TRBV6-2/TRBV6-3	ASSYSTGYNEQF
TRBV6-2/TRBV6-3	ASSYSETRLA
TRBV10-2	ASSEEGRVGYGYT
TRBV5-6	ASSLDFEGDTEAF
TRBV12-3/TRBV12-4	ASSFWARGLYEQY
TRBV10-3	AISEGDTDYEQY
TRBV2	ASSIDVPYGYT
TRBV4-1	ASSQDPGATSWWTQY
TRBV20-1	SASLGPETQY
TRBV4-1	ASSQDGHEDEKLF
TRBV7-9	ASSLDASTDTQY
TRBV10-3	AISGGINSPLH
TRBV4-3	ASSQDSGYTDTQY
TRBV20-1	SARDGGATYNEQF
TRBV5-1	ASSDGSPPYNEQF
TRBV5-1	ASSLRGGSETQY
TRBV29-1	SGSALPGDRPDTQY
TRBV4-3	ASSPTTLGVYGYT
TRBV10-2	ASGLAGEDTQY
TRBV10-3	AIPGAGASTGELF
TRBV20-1	SARAGQGWNTQY
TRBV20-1	SARTQGGSQPQH
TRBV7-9	ASSLTLADNEQF
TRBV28	ASRYSSSYNEQF
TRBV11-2	ASSLVGQGNLYEQY
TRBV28	ASSLTGTHQPQH
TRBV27	ASSLSSQGGNQPQH
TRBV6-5	ASSPAASYEQY
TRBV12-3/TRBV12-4	ASSPRTGFNYEQY
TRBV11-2	ASSLEPVADTQY
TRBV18	ASSPPGGSYNEQF
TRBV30	AWVLAGVYNEQF
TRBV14	ASSPQLGLAGGPREQF
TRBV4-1	ASSQVTGGLLNNQPQH
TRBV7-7	ASSLGNSYEQY